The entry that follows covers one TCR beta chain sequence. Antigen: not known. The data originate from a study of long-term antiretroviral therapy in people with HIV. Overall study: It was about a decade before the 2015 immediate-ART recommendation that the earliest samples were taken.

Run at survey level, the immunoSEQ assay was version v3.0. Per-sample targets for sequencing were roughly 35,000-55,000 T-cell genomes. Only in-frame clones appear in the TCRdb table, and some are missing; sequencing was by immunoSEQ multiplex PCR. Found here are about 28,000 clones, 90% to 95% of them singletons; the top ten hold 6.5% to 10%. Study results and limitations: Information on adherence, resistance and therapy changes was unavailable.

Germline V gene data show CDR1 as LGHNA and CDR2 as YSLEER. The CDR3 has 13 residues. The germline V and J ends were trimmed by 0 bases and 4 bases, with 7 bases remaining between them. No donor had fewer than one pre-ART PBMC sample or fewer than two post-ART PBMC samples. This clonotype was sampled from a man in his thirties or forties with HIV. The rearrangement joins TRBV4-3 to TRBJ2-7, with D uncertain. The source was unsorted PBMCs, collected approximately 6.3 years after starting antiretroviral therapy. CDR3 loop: CASSQDSRYEQYF. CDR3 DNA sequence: TGCGCCAGCAGCCAAGATAGCCGATACGAGCAGTACTTC.